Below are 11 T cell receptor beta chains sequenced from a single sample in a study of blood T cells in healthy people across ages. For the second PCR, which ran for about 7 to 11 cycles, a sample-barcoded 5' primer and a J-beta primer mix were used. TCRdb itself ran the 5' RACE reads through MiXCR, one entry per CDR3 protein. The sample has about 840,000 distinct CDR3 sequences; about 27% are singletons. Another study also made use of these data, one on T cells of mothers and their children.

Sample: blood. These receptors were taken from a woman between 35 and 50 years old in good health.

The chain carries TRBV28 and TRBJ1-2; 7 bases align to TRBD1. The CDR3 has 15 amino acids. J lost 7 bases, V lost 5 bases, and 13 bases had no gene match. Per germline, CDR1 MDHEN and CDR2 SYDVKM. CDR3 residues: CASSLRTGGLGGYTF. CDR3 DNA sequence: TGTGCCAGCAGTCTGCGGACAGGTGGACTGGGTGGCTACACCTTC.

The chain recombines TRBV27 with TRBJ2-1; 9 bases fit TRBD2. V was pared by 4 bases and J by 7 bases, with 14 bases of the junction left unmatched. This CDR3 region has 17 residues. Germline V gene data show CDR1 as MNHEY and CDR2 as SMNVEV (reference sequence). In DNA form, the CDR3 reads TGTGCCAGCAGTTCGGGCGGGGGGGCCCTCGGTTTGAATGAGCAGTTCTTC. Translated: CASSSGGGALGLNEQFF.

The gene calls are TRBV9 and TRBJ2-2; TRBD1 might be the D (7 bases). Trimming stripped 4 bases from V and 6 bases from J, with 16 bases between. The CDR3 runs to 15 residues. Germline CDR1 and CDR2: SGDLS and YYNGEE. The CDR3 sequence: CASSPRQGGAGELFF. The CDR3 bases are TGTGCCAGCAGCCCTAGACAGGGAGGCGCCGGGGAGCTGTTTTTT.

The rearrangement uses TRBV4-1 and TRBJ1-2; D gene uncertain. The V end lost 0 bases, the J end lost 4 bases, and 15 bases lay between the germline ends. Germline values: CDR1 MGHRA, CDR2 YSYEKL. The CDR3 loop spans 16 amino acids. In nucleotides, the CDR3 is TGCGCCAGCAGCCAAGACGGACGGAGGGAAAGCTATGGCTACACCTTC. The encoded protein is CASSQDGRRESYGYTF.

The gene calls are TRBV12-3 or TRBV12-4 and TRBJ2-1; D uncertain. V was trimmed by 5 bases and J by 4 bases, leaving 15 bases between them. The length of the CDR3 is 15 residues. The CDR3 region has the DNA TGTGCCAGCAGTCCACCCACGCAGGCATACAATGAGCAGTTCTTC. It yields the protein CASSPPTQAYNEQFF.

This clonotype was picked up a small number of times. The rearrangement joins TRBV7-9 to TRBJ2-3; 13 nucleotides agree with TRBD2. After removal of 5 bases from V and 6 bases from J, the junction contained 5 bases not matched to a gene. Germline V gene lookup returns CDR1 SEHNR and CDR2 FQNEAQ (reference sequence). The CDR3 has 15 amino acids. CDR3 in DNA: TGTGCCAGCAGCACAACTAGCGGGGGGGTGGATACGCAGTATTTT. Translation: CASSTTSGGVDTQYF. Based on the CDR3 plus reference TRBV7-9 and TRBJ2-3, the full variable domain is DTGVSQNPRHKITKRGQNVTFRCDPISEHNRLYWYRQTLGQGPEFLTYFQNEAQLEKSRLLSDRFSAERPKGSFSTLEIQRTEQGDSAMYLCASSTTSGGVDTQYFGPGTRLTVL.

Here the CDR3 DNA reads TGTGCCAGCACCTTCCGACAGGGGTCCTACAATGAGCAGTTCTTC. It specifies CASTFRQGSYNEQFF. The rearrangement links TRBV12-3 or TRBV12-4 to TRBJ2-1, with 8 bases fitting TRBD1. After removal of 7 bases from V and 1 base from J, the junction contained 6 bases not matched to a gene. The CDR3 runs 15 residues.

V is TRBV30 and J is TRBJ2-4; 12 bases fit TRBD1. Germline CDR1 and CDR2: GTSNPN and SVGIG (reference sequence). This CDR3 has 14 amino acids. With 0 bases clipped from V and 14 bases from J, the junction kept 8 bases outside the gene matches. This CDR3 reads CAWSVAGQGARKYF. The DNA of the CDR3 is TGTGCCTGGAGTGTAGCGGGACAGGGGGCGAGGAAGTACTTC.

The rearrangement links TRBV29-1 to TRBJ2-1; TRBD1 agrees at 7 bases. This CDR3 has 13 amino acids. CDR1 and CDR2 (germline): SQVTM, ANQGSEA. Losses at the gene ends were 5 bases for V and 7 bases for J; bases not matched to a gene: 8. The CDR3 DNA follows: TGCAGCGTTAACAGGGGAACAGGGAATGAGCAGTTCTTC. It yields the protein CSVNRGTGNEQFF.

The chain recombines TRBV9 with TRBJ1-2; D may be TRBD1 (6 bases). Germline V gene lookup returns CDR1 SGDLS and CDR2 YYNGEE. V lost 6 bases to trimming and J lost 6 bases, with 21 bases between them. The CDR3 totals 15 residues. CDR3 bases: TGTGCCAGCAACCAACAGGGTAATCTAGGGGATGGCTACACCTTC. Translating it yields CASNQQGNLGDGYTF.

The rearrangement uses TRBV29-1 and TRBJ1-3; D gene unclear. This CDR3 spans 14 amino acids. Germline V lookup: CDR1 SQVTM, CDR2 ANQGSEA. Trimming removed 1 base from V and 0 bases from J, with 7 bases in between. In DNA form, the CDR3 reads TGCAGCGTTGAAGGGACCGGCTCTGGAAACACCATATATTTT. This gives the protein CSVEGTGSGNTIYF.